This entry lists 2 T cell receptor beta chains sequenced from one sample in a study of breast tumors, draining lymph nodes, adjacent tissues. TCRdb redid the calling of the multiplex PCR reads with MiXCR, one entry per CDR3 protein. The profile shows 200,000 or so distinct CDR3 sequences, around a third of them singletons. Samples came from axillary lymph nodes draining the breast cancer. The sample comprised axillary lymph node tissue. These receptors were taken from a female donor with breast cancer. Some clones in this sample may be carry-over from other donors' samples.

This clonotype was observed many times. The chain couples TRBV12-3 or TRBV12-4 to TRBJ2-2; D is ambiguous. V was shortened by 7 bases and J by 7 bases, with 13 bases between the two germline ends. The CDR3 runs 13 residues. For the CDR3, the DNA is TGTGCCAGCATAATTTCAAGCGTCGGGGAGCTGTTTTTT. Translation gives CASIISSVGELFF.

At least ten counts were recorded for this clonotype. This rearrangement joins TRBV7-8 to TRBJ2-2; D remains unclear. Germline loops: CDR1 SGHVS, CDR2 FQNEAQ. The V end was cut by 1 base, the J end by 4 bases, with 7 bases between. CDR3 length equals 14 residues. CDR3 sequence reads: CASSLERGTGELFF. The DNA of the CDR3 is TGTGCCAGCAGCTTAGAACGCGGCACCGGGGAGCTGTTTTTT.